This T cell receptor (beta chain) was found in a study of beta chain features in type 1 diabetes. Once sorted, every population was more than 98% pure. V was pared by 2 bases and J by 2 bases, with 9 bases of the junction left unmatched. Looked up from germline, CDR1 is GTSNPN and CDR2 is SVGIG (reference sequence). The CDR3 is 16 amino acids. The isolated RNA, all of it, was reverse transcribed, so expressed TCRB transcripts were what got sequenced. The protocol was immunoSEQ multiplex PCR, while the TCRdb copy is restricted to in-frame clones and leaves out a portion. The sample contains under 500,000 clones, about 32% of which appear only once.

Sequencing was carried out using naive CD4+ T cells from blood. The chain recombines TRBV30 with TRBJ1-5; 7 bases agree with TRBD1. This clonotype originated in a man between 18 and 35 years old in good health. DNA for the CDR3: TGTGCCTGGAGTAGCACCAAGGGGGCTCGCAATCAGCCCCAGCATTTT. Its protein is CAWSSTKGARNQPQHF.